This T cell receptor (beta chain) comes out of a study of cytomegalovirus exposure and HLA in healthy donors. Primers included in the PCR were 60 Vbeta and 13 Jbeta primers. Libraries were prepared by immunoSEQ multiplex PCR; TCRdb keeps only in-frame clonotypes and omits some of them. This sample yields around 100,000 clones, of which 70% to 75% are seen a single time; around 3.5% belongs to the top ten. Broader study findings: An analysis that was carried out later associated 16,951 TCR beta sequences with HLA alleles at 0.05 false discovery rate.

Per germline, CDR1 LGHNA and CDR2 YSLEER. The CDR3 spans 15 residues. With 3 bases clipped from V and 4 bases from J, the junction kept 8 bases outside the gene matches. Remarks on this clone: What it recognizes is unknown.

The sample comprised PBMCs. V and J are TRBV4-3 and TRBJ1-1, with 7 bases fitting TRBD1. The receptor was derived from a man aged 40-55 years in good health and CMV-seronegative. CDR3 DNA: TGCGCCAGCAGCCAGCTGACAGGGTTCGGCACTGAAGCTTTCTTT. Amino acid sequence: CASSQLTGFGTEAFF.